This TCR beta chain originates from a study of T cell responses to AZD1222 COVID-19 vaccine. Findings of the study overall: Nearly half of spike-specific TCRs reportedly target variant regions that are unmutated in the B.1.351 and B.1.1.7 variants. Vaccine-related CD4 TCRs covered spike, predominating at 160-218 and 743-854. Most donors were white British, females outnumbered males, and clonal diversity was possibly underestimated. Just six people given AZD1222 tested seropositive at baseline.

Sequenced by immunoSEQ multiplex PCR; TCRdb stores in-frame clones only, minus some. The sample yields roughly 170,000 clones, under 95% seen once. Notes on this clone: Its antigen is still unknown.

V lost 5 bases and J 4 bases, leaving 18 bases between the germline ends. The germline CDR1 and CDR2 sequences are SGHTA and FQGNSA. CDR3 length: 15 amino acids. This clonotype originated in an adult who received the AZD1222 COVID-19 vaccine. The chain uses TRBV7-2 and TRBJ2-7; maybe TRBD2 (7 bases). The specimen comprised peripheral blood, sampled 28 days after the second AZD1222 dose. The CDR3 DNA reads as TGTGCCAGCAGCCGGAGAGGGGGGGGAGCGTACGAGCAGTACTTC. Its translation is CASSRRGGGAYEQYF.